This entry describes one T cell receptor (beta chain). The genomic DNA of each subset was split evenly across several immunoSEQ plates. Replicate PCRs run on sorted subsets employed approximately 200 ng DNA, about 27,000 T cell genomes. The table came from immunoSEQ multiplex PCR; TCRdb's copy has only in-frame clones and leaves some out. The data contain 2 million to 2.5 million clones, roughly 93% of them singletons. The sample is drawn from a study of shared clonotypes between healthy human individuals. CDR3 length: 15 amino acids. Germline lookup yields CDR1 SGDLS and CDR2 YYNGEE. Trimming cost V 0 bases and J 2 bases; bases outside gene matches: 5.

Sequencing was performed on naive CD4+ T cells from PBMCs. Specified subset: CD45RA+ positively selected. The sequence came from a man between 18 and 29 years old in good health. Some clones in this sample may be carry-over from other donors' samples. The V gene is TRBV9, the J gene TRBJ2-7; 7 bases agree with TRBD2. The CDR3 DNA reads TGTGCCAGCAGCGTAGTGGGGGGAGGGCCCTACGAGCAGTACTTC. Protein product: CASSVVGGGPYEQYF.